The 24 T cell receptor beta chains below were found in one sample sequenced in a study of cytotoxic CD8 clonotypes in ibrutinib-treated CLL. Using immunoSEQ multiplex PCR, the repertoire was profiled, and TCRdb retains in-frame clones only, with some absent. The table has approximately 50,000 clones, approximately 71% seen once. The source material was PBMCs, sampled after 12 months of ibrutinib treatment. These receptors were collected from a human donor with chronic lymphocytic leukemia.

The chain combines TRBV6-5 with TRBJ2-4; 15 positions match TRBD2. CDR1 MNHEY and CDR2 SVGAGI come from the germline V gene. The CDR3 loop spans 15 amino acids. After removal of 6 bases from V and 5 bases from J, the junction contained 2 bases not matched to a gene. The CDR3: CASRGLAGGENIQYF. DNA for the CDR3: TGTGCCAGCAGGGGACTAGCGGGAGGAGAAAACATTCAGTACTTC.

CDR3 sequence (DNA): TGTGCCAGCAGTTACTCTCGACAGGCCCGTGGCTACACCTTC. Translated: CASSYSRQARGYTF. V and J are TRBV6-5 and TRBJ1-2; D is perhaps TRBD1 (6 bases). V was shortened by 0 bases and J by 7 bases, with 12 bases between the two germline ends. This CDR3 region has 14 residues. CDR1 MNHEY and CDR2 SVGAGI come from the germline V gene.

In DNA, the CDR3 is TGTGCCAGCAGCTTGGGCAGTAATGAAAAACTGTTTTTT. It encodes CASSLGSNEKLFF. The chain employs TRBV11-2 and TRBJ1-4; D remains ambiguous. V was cut by 3 bases and J by 4 bases, with 6 bases left in between. CDR1 is SGHAT, CDR2 FQNNGV, per germline. The CDR3 contains 13 residues.

The chain recombines TRBV4-1 with TRBJ1-2; 8 bases map to TRBD1. Looked up from germline, CDR1 is MGHRA and CDR2 is YSYEKL. This CDR3 has 17 amino acids. After removal of 0 bases from V and 7 bases from J, the junction contained 13 bases not matched to a gene. CDR3 loop: CASSQDRQGANSPGYTF. The CDR3 DNA sequence: TGCGCCAGCAGCCAAGATCGGCAGGGGGCGAATTCGCCTGGCTACACCTTC.

The chain couples TRBV4-1 to TRBJ1-2; perhaps TRBD1 as D (6 bases). The CDR3 is 15 residues long. V was clipped by 0 bases and J by 4 bases, with 12 bases between them. In germline, CDR1 is MGHRA, CDR2 YSYEKL. The CDR3 coding sequence is TGCGCCAGCAGCCAAGAACCGGGACACCCCTATGGCTACACCTTC. It yields the protein CASSQEPGHPYGYTF.

This chain joins TRBV29-1 and TRBJ1-2; D is perhaps TRBD1 (5 bases). The CDR3 length is 15 residues. The ends were cut back, 4 bases at V and 1 base at J, with 16 bases in the middle. In germline, CDR1 is SQVTM, CDR2 ANQGSEA. The CDR3 region is CSVGDSDWGNYGYTF. For the CDR3, the DNA is TGCAGCGTTGGAGACAGCGACTGGGGTAACTATGGCTACACCTTC.

J is TRBJ1-1 and V is TRBV5-4, with D possibly matching TRBD1 (5 bases). This CDR3 has 14 amino acids. Per germline, CDR1 SGHNT and CDR2 YYREEE (reference sequence). Trimming removed 1 base from V and 4 bases from J, with 11 bases in between. The CDR3 DNA follows: TGTGCCAGCAGCTTGTTGTGGGGGGGCACTGAAGCTTTCTTT. Its translation: CASSLLWGGTEAFF.

The V gene is TRBV5-1, the J gene TRBJ2-1; D may be TRBD2 (6 bases). The CDR3 has 21 residues. CDR1 and CDR2 from the germline V gene are SGHRS and YFSETQ. Trimming pared 2 bases from V and 7 bases from J, leaving 34 bases between. The CDR3 DNA reads TGCGCCAGCAGCTTCCGAACCGGGACTGGATTAACTGGGGTGCAATGGAATGAGCAGTTCTTC. Translated, it gives CASSFRTGTGLTGVQWNEQFF.

The CDR3 sequence: CASSFRTGPDTEAFF. The CDR3 coding sequence is TGTGCCAGCAGCTTCCGGACAGGGCCCGACACTGAAGCTTTCTTT. The V gene is TRBV9, the J gene TRBJ1-1; TRBD1 aligns across 8 bases. Germline loops: CDR1 SGDLS, CDR2 YYNGEE. The CDR3 extends over 15 amino acids. The J segment lost 3 bases and the V segment lost 4 bases, leaving 8 bases of the junction unmatched.

This rearrangement joins TRBV5-1 to TRBJ1-1, with D uncertain. The CDR3 consists of 14 residues. Trimming took off 0 bases at V and 3 bases at J, with 9 bases between the two ends. Per the germline V gene, CDR1 is SGHRS and CDR2 is YFSETQ. CDR3 in amino acids: CASSLAGVDTEAFF. DNA of the CDR3: TGCGCCAGCAGCTTGGCCGGAGTTGACACTGAAGCTTTCTTT.

V is TRBV6-1 and J is TRBJ2-1; no firm D call. Germline CDR1 is MNHNS and CDR2 is SASEGT. This CDR3 is 14 amino acids long. Trimming took off 7 bases at V and 2 bases at J, with 12 bases between the two ends. The CDR3 protein is CASNADPAYNEQFF. The CDR3, as DNA: TGTGCCAGCAATGCGGACCCCGCCTACAATGAGCAGTTCTTC.

This clone was seen a handful of times. The V and J genes are TRBV10-3 and TRBJ1-2, with no clear D. This CDR3 is built from 14 residues. From germline, CDR1 is ENHRY and CDR2 SYGVKD. V gave up 4 bases and J gave up 0 bases, with 9 bases separating them. CDR3 protein: CAISVEGSNYGYTF. CDR3 nucleotides: TGTGCCATCAGTGTAGAGGGTTCTAACTATGGCTACACCTTC.

The chain uses TRBV28 and TRBJ2-3; TRBD2 matches 7 bases. J gave up 4 bases and V 7 bases, and 11 bases lay outside the gene matches. Germline loops: CDR1 MDHEN, CDR2 SYDVKM. The CDR3 spans 15 residues. Here the CDR3 reads CASTGRAGPADTQYF. The CDR3 nucleotides read TGTGCCAGCACGGGAAGAGCGGGACCGGCAGATACGCAGTATTTT.

This sequence joins TRBV7-9 and TRBJ2-5, with D unresolved. Trimming cost V 3 bases and J 4 bases, with 9 bases left between them. Germline V gives CDR1 SEHNR, CDR2 FQNEAQ (reference sequence). This CDR3 is built from 13 residues. The CDR3 loop reads CASSLSLGETQYF. The CDR3 DNA reads as TGTGCCAGCAGCTTGTCACTGGGAGAGACCCAGTACTTC.

This clone was seen just once. The chain has TRBV30 and TRBJ2-5, with TRBD2 matching over 13 bases. This CDR3 is 16 amino acids long. Germline V CDR1 and CDR2: GTSNPN, SVGIG (reference sequence). The J segment lost 4 bases and the V segment lost 2 bases, leaving 7 bases of the junction unmatched. The CDR3 nucleotides read TGTGCCTGGAGTCAACTAGCGGGAGGGCCCTCAGAGACCCAGTACTTC. Translation: CAWSQLAGGPSETQYF.

The rearrangement joins TRBV6-1 to TRBJ2-7; 11 bases match TRBD1. In germline, CDR1 is MNHNS, CDR2 SASEGT. The junction had 10 bases not matched to a gene; V was cut back by 4 bases and J by 2 bases. The CDR3 consists of 17 residues. CDR3 loop: CASSASPGTGGPYEQYF. DNA of the CDR3: TGTGCCAGCAGTGCCAGCCCCGGGACAGGGGGTCCCTACGAGCAGTACTTC.

In this sample, this clone turned up a few times. V usage is TRBV27 and J usage is TRBJ1-4; D possibly corresponds to TRBD1 (6 bases). CDR3 length equals 15 residues. Trimming pared 6 bases from V and 8 bases from J, leaving 19 bases between. Germline lookup yields CDR1 MNHEY and CDR2 SMNVEV (reference sequence). In nucleotides, the CDR3 is TGTGCCAGCAGCAACGGGGACACCCCGAGGGAAAAACTGTTTTTT. It translates to CASSNGDTPREKLFF.

The rearrangement uses TRBV2 and TRBJ2-1; maybe TRBD1 (6 bases). The V gene lost 6 bases and the J gene lost 1 base, with 7 bases spanning the gap. The germline gives CDR1 SNHLY, CDR2 FYNNEI. CDR3 size: 13 residues. Here the CDR3 DNA reads TGTGCCAGCAGGACAGGATCCTACAATGAGCAGTTCTTC. It specifies CASRTGSYNEQFF.

Notes on this clone: At the DNA level, this CDR3 is encoded by other sequences in the same sample as well. The V call is TRBV6-5, the J call TRBJ1-1, with D perhaps matching TRBD1 (5 bases). Per the germline V gene, CDR1 is MNHEY and CDR2 is SVGAGI. Trimming shortened V by 5 bases and J by 5 bases, and 6 bases separated the two germline ends. The CDR3 runs 11 residues. CDR3 region: CASSRGTEAFF. The CDR3 DNA reads TGTGCCAGCAGTCGGGGGACTGAAGCTTTCTTT.

This clone came up once. In DNA form, the CDR3 reads TGTGCCAGCAGCCCAGGGACGGCTGGGGCCAACGTCCTGACTTTC. Its protein product is CASSPGTAGANVLTF. The chain carries TRBV7-3 and TRBJ2-6; D possibly matches TRBD1 or TRBD2 (5 bases each). This CDR3 has 15 amino acids. CDR1 SGHTA and CDR2 FQGTGA come from the germline V gene. Trimming stripped 5 bases from V and 2 bases from J, with 10 bases between. Variable domain in full (rest from reference TRBV7-3 and TRBJ2-6): GAGVSQTPSNKVTEKGKYVELRCDPISGHTALYWYRQSLGQGPEFLIYFQGTGAADDSGLPNDRFFAVRPEGSVSTLKIQRTERGDSAVYLCASSPGTAGANVLTFGAGSRLTVL.

The rearrangement uses TRBV7-3 and TRBJ2-4; 9 bases line up with TRBD2. With 6 bases clipped from V and 8 bases from J, the junction kept 8 bases outside the gene matches. The CDR3 sequence is 14 residues long. CDR1 is SGHTA, CDR2 FQGTGA, per germline. The CDR3 DNA sequence: TGTGCCAGCAGTTTTAGCGGGAGCCAGGACATTCAGTACTTC. Protein sequence: CASSFSGSQDIQYF. Full variable domain (outside the CDR3, taken from reference TRBV7-3 and TRBJ2-4): GAGVSQTPSNKVTEKGKYVELRCDPISGHTALYWYRQSLGQGPEFLIYFQGTGAADDSGLPNDRFFAVRPEGSVSTLKIQRTERGDSAVYLCASSFSGSQDIQYFGAGTRLSVL.

The chain is built from TRBV15 and TRBJ2-7; the D is unclear. V was pared by 0 bases and J by 7 bases, with 7 bases between. The CDR3 is made up of 12 amino acids. The V gene's germline CDR1 is LNHNV and CDR2 YYDKDF (reference sequence). In DNA form, the CDR3 reads TGTGCCACCAGCAGAGAGGGCTTGGAGCAGTACTTC. Its translation: CATSREGLEQYF.

This clone was observed a few times. This sequence joins TRBV6-4 and TRBJ2-5; 16 bases fit TRBD2. CDR1 is MRHNA and CDR2 is SNTAGT in the germline V gene. V gave up 6 bases and J gave up 5 bases; unmatched junction bases: 3. This CDR3 contains 15 residues. The CDR3, as DNA: TGTGCCAGCAGGGGACTAGCGGGGGGGGAGGAGACCCAGTACTTC. Translated, it gives CASRGLAGGEETQYF.

The chain uses TRBV5-1 and TRBJ2-5, with 10 bases lining up with TRBD2. CDR1 and CDR2 (germline): SGHRS, YFSETQ. V shed 0 bases, J shed 4 bases, and the junction held 0 bases outside the gene matches. The CDR3 is 14 residues long. The CDR3 coding sequence is TGCGCCAGCAGCTTGGGACTAGCGGGAGAGACCCAGTACTTC. As protein: CASSLGLAGETQYF.